The source of this T cell receptor (beta chain) is a study of monozygotic twins with inflammatory bowel disease. cDNA for each sample came from eight separate reactions. TCRdb reanalyzed the 5' RACE reads, giving one entry per CDR3 protein sequence and no DNA. This repertoire includes around 380,000 distinct CDR3 sequences. Germline V gives CDR1 SQVTM, CDR2 ANQGSEA. The CDR3 runs to 12 residues. V and J are TRBV29-1 and TRBJ2-1; no DNA is available, so the TRBD2 call from TCRdb remains unchecked. Sequencing was carried out using blood. This clonotype was obtained from a human donor with ulcerative colitis or Crohn's disease, or a healthy co-twin of an affected twin (not recorded which). The CDR3 loop reads CSVARDYSEQFF.